These 20 T cell receptor beta chains originate from one sample sequenced in a study of blood T cell repertoires in COVID-19. Assay: immunoSEQ multiplex PCR; the TCRdb copy retains only in-frame clones and omits some. The sample has some 300,000 clones; 86% are singletons. Sequencing was performed on peripheral blood. The receptors come from a woman aged 70-85 years with COVID-19, enrolled during active disease.

The rearrangement uses TRBV5-6 and TRBJ1-2; weak D call: TRBD1 (6 bases). V lost 5 bases to trimming and J lost 2 bases, with 13 bases between them. Germline loops: CDR1 SGHDT, CDR2 YYEEEE. This CDR3 spans 14 amino acids. The CDR3 DNA sequence: TGTGCCAGCAGACCTTGGACAGTGAACTATGGCTACACCTTC. Translation: CASRPWTVNYGYTF.

The chain employs TRBV27 and TRBJ1-3; tentative D call: TRBD1 (6 bases). From germline, CDR1 is MNHEY and CDR2 SMNVEV (reference sequence). V was pared by 2 bases and J by 4 bases, with 6 bases between. CDR3 size: 13 residues. The CDR3 is CASSLGGGNTIYF. CDR3 DNA sequence: TGTGCCAGCAGTTTAGGGGGCGGAAACACCATATATTTT.

The rearrangement joins TRBV4-3 to TRBJ2-1; D is uncertain. The germline V gene has CDR1 LGHNA and CDR2 YSLEER. Trimming cost V 4 bases and J 4 bases, with 23 bases left between them. The CDR3 consists of 18 residues. CDR3 nucleotide sequence: TGCGCCAGCAGCCGCCCCCGCCCAGAGGATGACTGGTACAATGAGCAGTTCTTC. Translating it yields CASSRPRPEDDWYNEQFF.

This rearrangement joins TRBV5-1 to TRBJ1-1, with D uncertain. V was clipped by 2 bases and J by 2 bases, with 13 bases between them. The CDR3 contains 15 residues. Germline V gene sequence: CDR1 SGHRS, CDR2 YFSETQ. The chain's CDR3 is CASSLQSGTNTEAFF. CDR3 DNA sequence: TGCGCCAGCAGCTTACAGTCAGGTACAAACACTGAAGCTTTCTTT. Complete variable domain (other parts from reference TRBV5-1 and TRBJ1-1): KAGVTQTPRYLIKTRGQQVTLSCSPISGHRSVSWYQQTPGQGLQFLFEYFSETQRNKGNFPGRFSGRQFSNSRSEMNVSTLELGDSALYLCASSLQSGTNTEAFFGQGTRLTVV.

CDR3 in DNA: TGTGCCAGCAGCTTCGAGGGGGCCGAAGAGACCCAGTACTTC. Protein: CASSFEGAEETQYF. The V call is TRBV5-5, the J call TRBJ2-5, with TRBD1 matching over 7 bases. V was pared by 2 bases and J by 3 bases, with 4 bases of the junction left unmatched. The CDR3 is 14 residues long. Germline lookup yields CDR1 SGHKS and CDR2 YYEKEE (reference sequence).

The chain joins TRBV21-1 to TRBJ1-5. TRBV21-1 is designated a pseudogene. The CDR3 has 18 residues. CDR3 sequence reads: CASSKGSGVLFSNQPQHF. Written as DNA, the CDR3 is TGTGCCAGCAGCAAAGGTTCGGGGGTCCTCTTTAGCAATCAGCCCCAGCATTTT.

V is TRBV10-3 and J is TRBJ2-7; a possible D gene is TRBD1 (5 bases). Germline loops: CDR1 ENHRY, CDR2 SYGVKD. V lost 5 bases and J 2 bases, leaving 19 bases between the germline ends. The CDR3 covers 16 residues. For the CDR3, the DNA is TGTGCCATCAGTCCGGAATGGGGCCCCTTTCCCTACGAGCAGTACTTC. Residues: CAISPEWGPFPYEQYF.

The chain links TRBV18 to TRBJ2-2, with D uncertain. V gave up 3 bases and J gave up 7 bases, with 12 bases separating them. Looked up from germline, CDR1 is KGHSH and CDR2 is LQKENI. The CDR3 covers 14 residues. The CDR3 region is CASSPGQPSGELFF. CDR3 nucleotides: TGTGCCAGCTCACCTGGGCAGCCCAGCGGGGAGCTGTTTTTT.

V is TRBV13 and J is TRBJ1-2; weak D call: TRBD1 (5 bases). The CDR3 extends over 13 amino acids. Germline loops: CDR1 PRHDT, CDR2 FYEKMQ (reference sequence). Trimming shortened V by 2 bases and J by 4 bases, and 8 bases separated the two germline ends. The CDR3 nucleotides read TGTGCCAGCAGCTTACAGGGAACCTATGGCTACACCTTC. Translation gives CASSLQGTYGYTF.

The rearrangement links TRBV5-1 to TRBJ2-2; no firm D call. This CDR3 region has 15 residues. Trimming pared 3 bases from V and 4 bases from J, leaving 13 bases between. The germline gives CDR1 SGHRS, CDR2 YFSETQ. The CDR3 DNA reads TGCGCCAGCAGCTCTGGCCTGACACTCACCGGGGAGCTGTTTTTT. It encodes CASSSGLTLTGELFF.

This chain joins TRBV5-8 and TRBJ2-1, with 8 bases identical to TRBD1. V lost 4 bases and J lost 0; bases outside the gene matches: 3. CDR3 length: 15 residues. Germline assignment: CDR1 SGHTS and CDR2 YDEGEE. Here the CDR3 reads CASSPGTGSYNEQFF. The CDR3 nucleotides read TGTGCCAGCAGCCCAGGGACAGGCTCCTACAATGAGCAGTTCTTC. Full variable domain (remainder filled in from reference TRBV5-8 and TRBJ2-1): EAGVTQSPTHLIKTRGQQATLRCSPISGHTSVYWYQQALGLGLQFLLWYDEGEERNRGNFPPRFSGRQFPNYSSELNVNALELEDSALYLCASSPGTGSYNEQFFGPGTRLTVL.

This clone was counted a few times. CDR3 region: CASSSGDFSRAFF. In DNA form, the CDR3 reads TGTGCCAGCAGTTCCGGGGACTTTAGTCGGGCTTTCTTT. This chain connects TRBV12-3 or TRBV12-4 to TRBJ1-1; TRBD1 might be the D (5 bases). Trimming removed 4 bases from V and 11 bases from J, with 17 bases in between. This CDR3 region has 13 residues.

The chain joins TRBV9 to TRBJ1-4; unclear D gene. CDR3 length: 15 amino acids. Germline-derived CDR1 and CDR2 are SGDLS and YYNGEE. Trimming shortened V by 4 bases and J by 4 bases, and 14 bases separated the two germline ends. In DNA, the CDR3 is TGTGCCAGCAGCTCGAGGGTGGGCGATAATGAAAAACTGTTTTTT. It is translated as CASSSRVGDNEKLFF.

This clone was detected only once. The V call is TRBV7-8, the J call TRBJ1-2; 8 bases line up with TRBD1. Trimming took 1 base from V and 6 from J; bases not matched to a gene: 10. Germline CDR1 reads SGHVS; CDR2 reads FQNEAQ. The CDR3 has 16 residues. In DNA, the CDR3 is TGTGCCAGCAGCTTAGTCTCCCTGGACAGGGAAAATGGCTACACCTTC. As protein: CASSLVSLDRENGYTF.

This chain connects TRBV14 to TRBJ2-1; a possible D gene is TRBD1 (7 bases). CDR1 SGHDN and CDR2 FVKESK come from the germline V gene. This CDR3 comprises 15 residues. V was shortened by 6 bases and J by 7 bases, with 19 bases between the two germline ends. CDR3 sequence (DNA): TGTGCCAGCAGTGCCGCAGGGGGACTTGGAAATGAGCAGTTCTTC. Residues: CASSAAGGLGNEQFF.

J is TRBJ2-3 and V is TRBV7-2, with 7 nucleotides matching TRBD2. CDR1 is SGHTA and CDR2 is FQGNSA in the germline V gene. V gave up 5 bases and J gave up 3 bases; unmatched junction bases: 8. The CDR3 has 15 residues. CDR3 nucleotides: TGTGCCAGCAGCCCCATGGGGCGGGGGACAGATACGCAGTATTTT. This translates into CASSPMGRGTDTQYF. Using reference TRBV7-2 and TRBJ2-3 for the parts outside the CDR3, the full variable domain is GAGVSQSPSNKVTEKGKDVELRCDPISGHTALYWYRQSLGQGLEFLIYFQGNSAPDKSGLPSDRFSAERTGGSVSTLTIQRTQQEDSAVYLCASSPMGRGTDTQYFGPGTRLTVL.

The chain combines TRBV27 with TRBJ2-1; 10 nucleotides line up with TRBD1. Germline assignment: CDR1 MNHEY and CDR2 SMNVEV (reference sequence). Trimming removed 6 bases from V and 7 bases from J; junction bases left unmatched: 3. The CDR3 has 13 amino acids. The DNA for the CDR3 is TGTGCCAGCAGCCTGGACAGGGGGAATGAGCAGTTCTTC. Its translation is CASSLDRGNEQFF.

The chain carries TRBV7-3 and TRBJ2-1; weak D call: TRBD1 (5 bases). CDR1 is SGHTA and CDR2 is FQGTGA in the germline V gene. V gave up 6 bases and J gave up 5 bases, with 20 bases separating them. The CDR3 runs 16 residues. The CDR3: CASSPSWGRTNNEQFF. The CDR3 DNA sequence: TGTGCCAGCAGTCCCTCTTGGGGCCGGACCAACAATGAGCAGTTCTTC.

V usage is TRBV30 and J usage is TRBJ1-1, with 8 bases matching TRBD1. The CDR3 totals 13 residues. Trimming took 3 bases from V and 6 from J; bases not matched to a gene: 6. In germline, CDR1 is GTSNPN, CDR2 SVGIG (reference sequence). DNA of the CDR3: TGTGCCTGGAGCCCCGCAGGGGGCCCTGAAGCTTTCTTT. It encodes CAWSPAGGPEAFF.

A single count supports this clone. CDR3 amino acids: CASSPSSRGLQEKLFF. Here the CDR3 DNA reads TGTGCCAGCAGCCCTTCGTCCAGGGGGTTGCAGGAAAAACTGTTTTTT. The rearrangement uses TRBV11-2 and TRBJ1-4, with 7 bases identical to TRBD1. This CDR3 is 16 amino acids long. Germline lookup yields CDR1 SGHAT and CDR2 FQNNGV. The V gene end was trimmed by 5 bases and the J gene end by 8 bases; junction bases not matched to a gene: 14.